The source of this TCR beta chain is a study of radiotherapy plus CTLA-4 blockade in lung cancer. The overall study: Disease control was present in roughly a third of patients, and objective responses in under 20%.

In the case of this clone: Its antigen is unidentified.

General study points: Blood saw expansion of tumor-derived TCR clones after radiotherapy plus ipilimumab. Reported findings show early blood T cell clone dynamics, with interferon-beta, best predicted response.

The table came from immunoSEQ multiplex PCR; TCRdb's copy has only in-frame clones and leaves some out. The top ten hold 8.5% to 10% of the sample, which has about 68,000 clones, 79% seen once. In germline, CDR1 is SQVTM, CDR2 ANQGSEA. The CDR3 runs to 14 residues. V gave up 4 bases and J gave up 3 bases; unmatched junction bases: 7. Chemo-refractory metastatic non-small-cell lung cancer patients were treated with focal radiation plus CTLA-4 blockade with ipilimumab. The sequenced sample was peripheral blood, obtained from a patient treated with radiotherapy plus ipilimumab. The sequence was obtained from a human donor with non-small cell lung cancer who had a complete response to radiotherapy plus ipilimumab. V is TRBV29-1 and J is TRBJ2-3; TRBD1 agrees at 7 bases. CDR3 nucleotides: TGCAGCGTTGTTAGACAGGGACAGACAGATACGCAGTATTTT. This translates into CSVVRQGQTDTQYF.